The present TCR beta chain was sequenced within a study of CD8 T cells in Susac syndrome. RNA was extracted with the RNeasy kit, and a quantity of roughly 0.45 to 1 ug was reverse transcribed using random hexamers. TCR beta CDR3 was amplified by immunoSEQ covering 54 Vbeta and 13 Jbeta. TCRdb reprocessed the immunoSEQ multiplex PCR reads with MiXCR, giving one entry per CDR3 protein. The repertoire consists of about 140,000 distinct CDR3 sequences, with 90% to 95% occurring once and the leading ten covering about 0.11%. Germline V gives CDR1 DFQATT, CDR2 SNEGSKA (reference sequence). This CDR3 has 13 amino acids.

The chain has TRBV20-1 and TRBJ1-1; TRBD1 matches at 8 bases. This sequence originates from a human donor with multiple sclerosis. Sequencing input: CD4+ T cells from PBMCs. This CDR3 is CRVRGQGNTEAFF. The CDR3 DNA follows: TGCAGGGTCAGGGGGCAAGGGAACACTGAAGCTTTCTTT.